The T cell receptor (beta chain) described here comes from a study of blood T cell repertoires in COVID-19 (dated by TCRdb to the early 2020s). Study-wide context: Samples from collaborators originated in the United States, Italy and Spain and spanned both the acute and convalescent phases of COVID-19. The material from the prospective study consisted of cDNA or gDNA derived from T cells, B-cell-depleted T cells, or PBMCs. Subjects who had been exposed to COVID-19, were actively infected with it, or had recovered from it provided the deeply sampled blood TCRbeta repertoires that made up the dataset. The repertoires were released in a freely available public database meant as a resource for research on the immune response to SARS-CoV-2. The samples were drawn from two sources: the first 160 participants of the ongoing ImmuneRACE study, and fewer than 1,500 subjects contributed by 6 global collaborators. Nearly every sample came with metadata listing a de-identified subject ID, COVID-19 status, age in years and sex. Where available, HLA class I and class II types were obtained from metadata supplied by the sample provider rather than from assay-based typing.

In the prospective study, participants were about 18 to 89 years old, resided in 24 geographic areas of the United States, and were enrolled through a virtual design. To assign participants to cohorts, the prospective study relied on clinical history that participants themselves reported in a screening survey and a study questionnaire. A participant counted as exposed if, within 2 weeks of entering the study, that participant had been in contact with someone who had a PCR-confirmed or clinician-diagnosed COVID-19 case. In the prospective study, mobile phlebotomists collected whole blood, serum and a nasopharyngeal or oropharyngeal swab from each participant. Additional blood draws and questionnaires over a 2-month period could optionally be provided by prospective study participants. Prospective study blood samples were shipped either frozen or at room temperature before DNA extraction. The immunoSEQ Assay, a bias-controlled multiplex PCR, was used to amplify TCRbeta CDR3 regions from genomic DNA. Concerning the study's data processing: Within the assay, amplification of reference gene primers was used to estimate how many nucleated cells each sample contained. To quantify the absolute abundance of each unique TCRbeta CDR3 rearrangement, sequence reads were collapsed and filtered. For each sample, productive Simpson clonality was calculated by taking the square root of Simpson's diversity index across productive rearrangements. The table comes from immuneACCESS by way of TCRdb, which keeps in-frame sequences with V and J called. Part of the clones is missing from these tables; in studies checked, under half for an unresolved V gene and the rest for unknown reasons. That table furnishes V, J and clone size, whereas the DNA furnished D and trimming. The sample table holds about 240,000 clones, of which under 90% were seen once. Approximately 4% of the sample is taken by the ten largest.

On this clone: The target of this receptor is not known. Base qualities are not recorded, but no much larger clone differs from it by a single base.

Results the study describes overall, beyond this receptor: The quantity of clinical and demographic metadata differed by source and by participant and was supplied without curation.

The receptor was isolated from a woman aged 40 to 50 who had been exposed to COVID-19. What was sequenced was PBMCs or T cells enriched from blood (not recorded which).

The DNA reads TGTGCCAGCAGCGTAGGGGAAGGGGGAAGGTTTGAAGAGACCCAGTACTTC. The encoded protein is CASSVGEGGRFEETQYF. In this chain, TRBV9 is recombined with TRBJ2-5; tentative D gene TRBD1, with 6 bases matching. V is cut by 0 bases and J by 3 bases, and the space between the germline ends is 18 bases. The CDR3 contains 17 residues, cysteine and phenylalanine counted. Solely the CDR3 DNA is kept, with 51 bases framed from the first base. In the germline V gene, CDR1 corresponds to SGDLS and CDR2 to YYNGEE.